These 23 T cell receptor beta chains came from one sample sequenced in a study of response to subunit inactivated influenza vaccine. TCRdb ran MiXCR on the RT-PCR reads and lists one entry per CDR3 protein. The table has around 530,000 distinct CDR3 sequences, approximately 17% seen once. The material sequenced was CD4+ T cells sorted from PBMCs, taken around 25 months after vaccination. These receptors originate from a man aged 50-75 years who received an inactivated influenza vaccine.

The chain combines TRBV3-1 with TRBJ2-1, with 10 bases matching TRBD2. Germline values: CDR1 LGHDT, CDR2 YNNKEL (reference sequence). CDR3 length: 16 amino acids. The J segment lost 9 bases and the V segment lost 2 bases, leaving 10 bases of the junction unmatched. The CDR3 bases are TGTGCCAGCAGCCAAATACCAGCGGGAGGGCTCCCTGAGCAGTTCTTC. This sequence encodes CASSQIPAGGLPEQFF.

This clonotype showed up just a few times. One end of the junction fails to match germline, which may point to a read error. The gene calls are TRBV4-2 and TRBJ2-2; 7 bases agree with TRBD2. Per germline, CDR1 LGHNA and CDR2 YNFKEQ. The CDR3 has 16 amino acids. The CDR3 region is CASSQEPGLAAGELFF. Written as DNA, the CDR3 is TGTGCCAGCAGCCAAGAGCCGGGGCTAGCGGCCGGAGAGCTGTTTTTT.

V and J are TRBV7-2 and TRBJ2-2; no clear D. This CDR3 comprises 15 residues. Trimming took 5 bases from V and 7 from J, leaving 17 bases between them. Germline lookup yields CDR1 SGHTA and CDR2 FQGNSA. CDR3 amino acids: CASSRARAIGGELFF. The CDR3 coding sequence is TGTGCCAGCAGCCGTGCCCGGGCGATAGGCGGGGAGCTGTTTTTT.

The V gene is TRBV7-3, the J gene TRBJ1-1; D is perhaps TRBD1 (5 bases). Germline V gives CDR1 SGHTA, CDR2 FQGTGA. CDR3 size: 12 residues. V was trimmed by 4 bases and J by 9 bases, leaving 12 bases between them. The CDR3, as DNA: TGTGCCAGCAGCTACCAGACAGAAAAAGCTTTCTTT. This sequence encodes CASSYQTEKAFF. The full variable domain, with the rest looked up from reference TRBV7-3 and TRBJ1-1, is GAGVSQTPSNKVTEKGKYVELRCDPISGHTALYWYRQSLGQGPEFLIYFQGTGAADDSGLPNDRFFAVRPEGSVSTLKIQRTERGDSAVYLCASSYQTEKAFFGQGTRLTVV.

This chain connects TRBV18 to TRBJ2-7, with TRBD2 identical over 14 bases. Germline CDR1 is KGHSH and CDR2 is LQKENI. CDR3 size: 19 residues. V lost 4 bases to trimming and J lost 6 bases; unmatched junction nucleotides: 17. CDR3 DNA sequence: TGTGCCAGCTCACTGACCTCCGGGACTAGCGGGAGAAGGGGGCTCGAGCAGTACTTC. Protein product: CASSLTSGTSGRRGLEQYF.

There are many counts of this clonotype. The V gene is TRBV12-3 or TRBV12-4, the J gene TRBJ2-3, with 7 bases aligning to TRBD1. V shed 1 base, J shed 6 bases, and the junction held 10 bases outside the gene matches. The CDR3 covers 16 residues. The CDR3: CASSLGRTGVRDTQYF. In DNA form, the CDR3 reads TGTGCCAGCAGTTTAGGCCGGACAGGTGTGAGGGATACGCAGTATTTT.

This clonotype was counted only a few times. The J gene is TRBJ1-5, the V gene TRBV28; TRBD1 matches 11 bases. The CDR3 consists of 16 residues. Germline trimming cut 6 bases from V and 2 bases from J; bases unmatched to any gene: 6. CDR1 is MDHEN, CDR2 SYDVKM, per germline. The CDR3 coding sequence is TGTGCCAGCAGCCCCTGGACAGGGGGCGGCAATCAGCCCCAGCATTTT. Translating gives CASSPWTGGGNQPQHF.

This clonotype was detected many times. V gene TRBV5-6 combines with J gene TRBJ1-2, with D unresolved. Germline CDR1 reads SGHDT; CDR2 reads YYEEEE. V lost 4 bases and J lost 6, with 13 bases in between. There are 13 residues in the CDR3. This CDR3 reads CASSPSGVHGYTF. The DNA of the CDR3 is TGTGCCAGCAGCCCATCTGGGGTCCATGGCTACACCTTC.

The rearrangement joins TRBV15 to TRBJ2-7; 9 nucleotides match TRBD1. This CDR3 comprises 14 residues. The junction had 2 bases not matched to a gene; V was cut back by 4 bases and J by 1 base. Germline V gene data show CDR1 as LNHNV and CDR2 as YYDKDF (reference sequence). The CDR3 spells CATSKDRGSYEQYF. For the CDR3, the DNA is TGTGCCACCAGCAAAGACAGGGGGTCCTACGAGCAGTACTTC.

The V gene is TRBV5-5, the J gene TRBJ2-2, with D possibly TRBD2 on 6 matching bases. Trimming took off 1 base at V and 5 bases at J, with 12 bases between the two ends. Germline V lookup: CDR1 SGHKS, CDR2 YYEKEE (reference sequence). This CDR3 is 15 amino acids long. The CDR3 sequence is CASSLLPGRTGELFF. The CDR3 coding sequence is TGTGCCAGCAGCTTGCTGCCAGGGAGGACCGGGGAGCTGTTTTTT.

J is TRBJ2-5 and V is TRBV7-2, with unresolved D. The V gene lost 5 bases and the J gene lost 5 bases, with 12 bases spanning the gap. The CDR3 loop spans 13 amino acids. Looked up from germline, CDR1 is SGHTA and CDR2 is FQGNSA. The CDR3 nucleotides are TGTGCCAGCAGCCCCGGCCCTAAGGAGACCCAGTACTTC. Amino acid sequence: CASSPGPKETQYF.

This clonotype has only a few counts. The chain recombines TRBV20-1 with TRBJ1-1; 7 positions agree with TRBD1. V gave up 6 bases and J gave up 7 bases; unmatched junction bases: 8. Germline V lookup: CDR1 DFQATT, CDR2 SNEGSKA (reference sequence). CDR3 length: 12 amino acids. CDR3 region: CSAPGQRREAFF. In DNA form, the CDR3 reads TGCAGTGCCCCGGGACAGCGTCGTGAAGCTTTCTTT.

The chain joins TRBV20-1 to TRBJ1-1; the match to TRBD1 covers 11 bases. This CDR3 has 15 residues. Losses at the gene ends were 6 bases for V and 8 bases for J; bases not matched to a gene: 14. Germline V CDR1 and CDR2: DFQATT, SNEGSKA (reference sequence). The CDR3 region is CSATRERTGGSEAFF. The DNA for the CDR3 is TGCAGTGCCACTAGGGAGCGGACAGGGGGCTCCGAAGCTTTCTTT.

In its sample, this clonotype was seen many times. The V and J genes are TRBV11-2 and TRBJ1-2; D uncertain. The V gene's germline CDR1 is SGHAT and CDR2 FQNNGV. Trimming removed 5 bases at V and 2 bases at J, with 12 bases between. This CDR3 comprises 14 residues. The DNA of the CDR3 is TGTGCCAGCAGCCCCGGGCGTTGGAACTATGGCTACACCTTC. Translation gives CASSPGRWNYGYTF.

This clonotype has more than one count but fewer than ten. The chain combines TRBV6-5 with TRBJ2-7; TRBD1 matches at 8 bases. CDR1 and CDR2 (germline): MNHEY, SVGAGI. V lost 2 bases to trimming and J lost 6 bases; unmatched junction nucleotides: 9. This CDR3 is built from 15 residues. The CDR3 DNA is TGTGCCAGCAGTTACCATCGGGACAGGTCTGCCGAGCAGTACTTC. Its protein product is CASSYHRDRSAEQYF.

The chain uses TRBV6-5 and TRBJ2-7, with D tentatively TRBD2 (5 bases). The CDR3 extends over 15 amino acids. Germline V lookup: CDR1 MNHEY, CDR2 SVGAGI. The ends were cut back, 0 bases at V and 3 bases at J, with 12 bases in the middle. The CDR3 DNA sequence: TGTGCCAGCAGTTACTCAGCACTAGTTAACTACGAGCAGTACTTC. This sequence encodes CASSYSALVNYEQYF.

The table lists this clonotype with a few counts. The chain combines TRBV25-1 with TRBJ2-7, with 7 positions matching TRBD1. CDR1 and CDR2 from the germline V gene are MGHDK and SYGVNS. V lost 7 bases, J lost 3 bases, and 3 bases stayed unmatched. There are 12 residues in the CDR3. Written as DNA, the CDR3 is TGTGCCAGCAACAGGGGCAGCTACGAGCAGTACTTC. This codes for CASNRGSYEQYF.

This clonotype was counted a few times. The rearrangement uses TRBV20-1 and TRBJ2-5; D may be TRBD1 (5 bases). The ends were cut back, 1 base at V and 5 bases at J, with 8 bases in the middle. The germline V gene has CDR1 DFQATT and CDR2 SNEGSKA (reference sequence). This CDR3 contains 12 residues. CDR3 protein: CSARGQTETQYF. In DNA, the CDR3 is TGCAGTGCTAGAGGACAGACGGAGACCCAGTACTTC.

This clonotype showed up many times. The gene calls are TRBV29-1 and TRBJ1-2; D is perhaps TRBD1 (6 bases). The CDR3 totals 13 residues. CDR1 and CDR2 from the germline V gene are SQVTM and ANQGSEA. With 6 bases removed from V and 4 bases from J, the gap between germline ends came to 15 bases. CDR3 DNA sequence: TGCAGCGTCAGACCAGGGGTATTCTATGGCTACACCTTC. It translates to CSVRPGVFYGYTF.

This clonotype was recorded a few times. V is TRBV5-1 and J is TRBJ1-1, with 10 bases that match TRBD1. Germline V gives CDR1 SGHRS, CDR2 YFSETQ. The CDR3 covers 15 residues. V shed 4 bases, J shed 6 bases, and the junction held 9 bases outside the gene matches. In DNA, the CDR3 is TGCGCCAGCAGCATCCGGGACAGGGGCCTAGCTGAAGCTTTCTTT. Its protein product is CASSIRDRGLAEAFF.

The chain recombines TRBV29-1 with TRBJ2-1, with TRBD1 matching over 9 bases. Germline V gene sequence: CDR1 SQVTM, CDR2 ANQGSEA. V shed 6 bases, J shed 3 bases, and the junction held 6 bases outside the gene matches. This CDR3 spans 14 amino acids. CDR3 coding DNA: TGCAGCGTAACCGGGACAGGGCTCTACAATGAGCAGTTCTTC. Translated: CSVTGTGLYNEQFF.

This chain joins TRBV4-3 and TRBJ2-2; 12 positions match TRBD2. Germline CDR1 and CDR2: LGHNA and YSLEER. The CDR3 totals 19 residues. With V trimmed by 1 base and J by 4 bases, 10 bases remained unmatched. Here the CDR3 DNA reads TGCGCCAGCAGCCAAGGCGCTAGCGGGGGGGCTTTTGTCACCGGGGAGCTGTTTTTT. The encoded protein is CASSQGASGGAFVTGELFF.

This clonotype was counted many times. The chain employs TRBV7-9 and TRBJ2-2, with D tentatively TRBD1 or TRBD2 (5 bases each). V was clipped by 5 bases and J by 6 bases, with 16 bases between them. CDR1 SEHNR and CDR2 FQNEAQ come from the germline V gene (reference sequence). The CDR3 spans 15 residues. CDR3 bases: TGTGCCAGCAGCATAGGGGCCCCAGCGGCCGGGGAGCTGTTTTTT. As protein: CASSIGAPAAGELFF.